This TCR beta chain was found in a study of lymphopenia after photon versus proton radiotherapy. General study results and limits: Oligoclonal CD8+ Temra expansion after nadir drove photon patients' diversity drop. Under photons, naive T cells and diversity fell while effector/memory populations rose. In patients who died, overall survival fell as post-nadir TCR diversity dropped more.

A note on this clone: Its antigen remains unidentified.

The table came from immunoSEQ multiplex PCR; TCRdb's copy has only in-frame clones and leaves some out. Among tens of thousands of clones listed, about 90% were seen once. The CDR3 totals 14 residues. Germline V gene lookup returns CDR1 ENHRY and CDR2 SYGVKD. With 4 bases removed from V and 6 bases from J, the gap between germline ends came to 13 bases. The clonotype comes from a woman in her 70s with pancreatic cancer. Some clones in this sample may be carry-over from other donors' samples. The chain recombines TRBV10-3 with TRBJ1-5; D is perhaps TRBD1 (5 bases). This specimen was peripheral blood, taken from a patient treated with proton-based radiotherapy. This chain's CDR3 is CAISGQGRGQPQHF. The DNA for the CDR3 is TGTGCCATCAGTGGGCAGGGTCGCGGTCAGCCCCAGCATTTT.